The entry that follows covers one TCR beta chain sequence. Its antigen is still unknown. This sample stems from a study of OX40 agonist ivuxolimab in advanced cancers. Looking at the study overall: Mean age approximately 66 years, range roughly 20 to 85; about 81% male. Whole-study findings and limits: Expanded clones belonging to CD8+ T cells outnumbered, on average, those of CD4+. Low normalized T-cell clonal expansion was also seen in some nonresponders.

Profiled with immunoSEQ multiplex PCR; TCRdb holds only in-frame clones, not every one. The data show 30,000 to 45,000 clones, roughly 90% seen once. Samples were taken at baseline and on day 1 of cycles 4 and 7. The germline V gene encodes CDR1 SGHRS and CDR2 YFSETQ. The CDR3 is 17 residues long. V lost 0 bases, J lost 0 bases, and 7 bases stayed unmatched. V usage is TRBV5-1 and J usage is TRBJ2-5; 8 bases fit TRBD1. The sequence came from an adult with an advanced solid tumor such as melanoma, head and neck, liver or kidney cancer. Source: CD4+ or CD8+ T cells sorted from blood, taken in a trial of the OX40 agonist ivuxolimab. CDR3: CASSLASGTGYQETQYF. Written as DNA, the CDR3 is TGCGCCAGCAGCTTGGCCTCTGGGACAGGTTACCAAGAGACCCAGTACTTC.